This T cell receptor beta chain was retrieved from a study of beta chain features in type 1 diabetes. Study context: Healthy donors resembled patients in age, gender and cell yields. Broader study findings: All four CD4+ subsets of Type 1 diabetes patients contained TCRB CDR3s that were moderately but significantly shorter. A possible short-template PCR bias applies equally to patients and controls.

The CDR3 consists of 15 residues. Germline assignment: CDR1 SGHRS and CDR2 YFSETQ. Losses at the gene ends were 0 bases for V and 3 bases for J; bases not matched to a gene: 3. Sequenced material consisted of expressed TCRB transcripts (all of the isolated RNA was reverse transcribed). Here immunoSEQ multiplex PCR was the method, and the copy in TCRdb shows in-frame clones only, minus some. The sample holds about 250,000 clones, roughly 13% seen once. This clone has a handful of counts. Its target is unknown. CD45RO/CCR7/CD25/CD127/CD95/CD27 sorting isolated CD4+ naive, central memory, regulatory and stem cell-like memory cells.

This chain joins TRBV5-1 and TRBJ1-5; TRBD1 matches at 7 bases. The source of this sequence is a woman aged 40 to 55 in good health. The sequencing input was naive CD4+ T cells from blood. CDR3 sequence (DNA): TGCGCCAGCAGCTTGGGACAGGGCTACAATCAGCCCCAGCATTTT. Translated, it gives CASSLGQGYNQPQHF.